These T cell receptor beta chains were read from a single sample in a study of blood T cell repertoires in COVID-19. The data were produced by immunoSEQ multiplex PCR, yet TCRdb's version contains in-frame clones alone and is incomplete. The data hold fewer than 65,000 clones, with around 87% observed a single time. The source material was peripheral blood. These TCRs come from a man aged 55 to 70 with acute or convalescent COVID-19. Each CDR3 is given with its conserved first and last residue. The order of the fields is V gene, J gene, D gene, clone size, CDR3 protein, CDR3 DNA. D genes are given only for firm matches. Not all rows give a size; the values are once, few, many and, for expanded clones, a class.

>TRBV5-4|TRBJ2-5|-|-
CASSLQGSARYQETQYF
TGTGCCAGCAGCTTACAGGGCTCTGCTCGGTACCAAGAGACCCAGTACTTC
>TRBV7-2|TRBJ1-2|-|few
CASTQGRKYYGYTF
TGTGCCAGCACCCAGGGAAGAAAATACTATGGCTACACCTTC
>TRBV19|TRBJ1-2|TRBD1|-
CASSTGQGMRDGYTF
TGTGCCAGTAGTACGGGACAGGGGATGAGGGATGGCTACACCTTC
>TRBV5-6|TRBJ1-5|TRBD1|-
CASSSGGFGNQPQHF
TGTGCCAGCAGCTCAGGGGGCTTCGGGAATCAGCCCCAGCATTTT
>TRBV5-1|TRBJ1-1|-|-
CASSLAGDTEAFF
TGCGCCAGCAGCTTGGCGGGGGATACTGAAGCTTTCTTT
>TRBV29-1|TRBJ1-2|-|-
CSVEQPRGYGYTF
TGCAGCGTTGAACAGCCGCGAGGCTATGGCTACACCTTC
>TRBV11-2|TRBJ1-4|TRBD1|-
CASSQGDSQELFF
TGTGCCAGCAGCCAAGGGGACAGTCAGGAACTGTTTTTT
>TRBV21-1|TRBJ2-3|-|few
CASSPRRGLAIYGTDTQYF
TGTGCCAGCAGCCCCCGAAGGGGACTAGCTATCTATGGCACAGATACGCAGTATTTT
>TRBV11-2|TRBJ2-1|-|-
CASSSLRQPNEQFF
TGTGCCAGCAGCTCCCTACGACAGCCCAATGAGCAGTTCTTC
>TRBV2|TRBJ1-1|-|-
CASSGDSLEAFF
TGTGCCAGCAGTGGTGACAGCCTTGAAGCTTTCTTT
>TRBV10-3|TRBJ2-5|-|once
CAISESGGETQYF
TGTGCCATCAGTGAGTCGGGGGGAGAGACCCAGTACTTC
>TRBV13|TRBJ2-7|-|-
CASSFATWSSYEQYF
TGTGCCAGCAGCTTTGCGACTTGGAGCTCCTACGAGCAGTACTTC
>TRBV5-6|TRBJ2-7|-|-
CASSPASRTYEQYF
TGTGCCAGCAGCCCAGCCTCTAGGACCTACGAGCAGTACTTC
>TRBV7-2|TRBJ2-3|TRBD2|-
CASSLGTSGGLATDTQYF
TGTGCCAGCAGCTTAGGAACTAGCGGGGGCCTAGCCACAGATACGCAGTATTTT
>TRBV4-2|TRBJ1-1|TRBD1|-
CASSQGRGPTEAFF
TGTGCCAGCAGCCAGGGCAGGGGGCCCACTGAAGCTTTCTTT
>TRBV4-3|TRBJ1-2|TRBD1|once
CASSQDSKFQGGPLNYGYTF
TGCGCCAGCAGCCAAGATTCCAAATTTCAGGGGGGCCCTCTTAACTATGGCTACACCTTC
>TRBV5-4|TRBJ1-3|TRBD1|-
CASSFQGGGNTIYF
TGTGCCAGCAGCTTTCAGGGGGGAGGAAACACCATATATTTT
>TRBV4-1|TRBJ1-1|TRBD1|-
CASSHDATGTVEAFF
TGCGCCAGCAGCCATGATGCGACCGGGACAGTTGAAGCTTTCTTT
>TRBV5-6|TRBJ2-2|-|-
CASSREPAGELFF
TGTGCCAGCAGCCGGGAACCGGCCGGGGAGCTGTTTTTT
>TRBV6-2/TRBV6-3|TRBJ1-1|TRBD1|-
CASSYDRGEAFF
TGTGCCAGCAGTTACGACAGGGGGGAAGCTTTCTTT
>TRBV24-1|TRBJ2-2|TRBD1|-
CATSRTGTNTGELFF
TGTGCCACCAGCCGGACAGGGACGAACACCGGGGAGCTGTTTTTT
>TRBV18|TRBJ1-5|-|-
CASSGGENQPQHF
TGTGCCAGCTCAGGGGGGGAGAATCAGCCCCAGCATTTT
>TRBV29-1|TRBJ1-5|-|-
CSVEKPREGRGQPQHF
TGCAGCGTTGAAAAACCCAGGGAGGGACGTGGTCAGCCCCAGCATTTT
>TRBV4-3|TRBJ2-1|TRBD1|once
CASSQDFGQGSWNEQFF
TGCGCCAGCAGCCAAGATTTCGGACAGGGATCGTGGAATGAGCAGTTCTTC
>TRBV2|TRBJ1-2|-|few
CASSEVRDYYGYTF
TGTGCCAGCAGTGAGGTGCGGGACTACTATGGCTACACCTTC
>TRBV5-1|TRBJ2-1|-|-
CASSRDSGTYNEQFF
TGCGCCAGCAGCCGGGACTCCGGTACTTACAATGAGCAGTTCTTC
>TRBV24-1|TRBJ2-3|-|-
CATSDLPSNAWGGAVDTQYF
TGTGCCACCAGTGATTTGCCCTCAAACGCTTGGGGGGGGGCCGTAGATACGCAGTATTTT